Presented here are 21 T cell receptor beta chains from one specimen sequenced in a study of cytomegalovirus exposure and HLA in healthy donors. The PCR ran on 60 Vbeta and 13 Jbeta primers. Assay: immunoSEQ multiplex PCR; the TCRdb copy retains only in-frame clones and omits some. The sample shows under 150,000 clones, 75% to 85% of them seen only once. Sequencing was carried out using PBMCs. The receptors here all came from a young man in good health and CMV-seropositive.

The chain employs TRBV7-6 and TRBJ2-5; D may be TRBD2 (6 bases). Per germline, CDR1 SGHVS and CDR2 FNYEAQ. Trimming stripped 6 bases from V and 2 bases from J, with 10 bases between. The CDR3 covers 13 residues. CDR3 region: CASSRDLQETQYF. The DNA for the CDR3 is TGTGCCAGCAGTCGGGACTTACAAGAGACCCAGTACTTC.

The chain uses TRBV5-1 and TRBJ2-5; perhaps TRBD2 as D (7 bases). Germline V gives CDR1 SGHRS, CDR2 YFSETQ. The CDR3 runs 19 residues. The germline V and J ends were trimmed by 2 bases and 0 bases, with 23 bases remaining between them. The CDR3 region has the DNA TGCGCCAGCAGCTTCGGGGGCTTAGCGGGCCGGGAGTACCAAGAGACCCAGTACTTC. It is translated as CASSFGGLAGREYQETQYF.

The rearrangement uses TRBV2 and TRBJ1-1; D not certain. Germline values: CDR1 SNHLY, CDR2 FYNNEI. V lost 5 bases and J 1 base, leaving 11 bases between the germline ends. This CDR3 spans 14 amino acids. The CDR3 region is CASSTRPGNTEAFF. CDR3 nucleotide sequence: TGTGCCAGCAGTACCAGGCCCGGGAACACTGAAGCTTTCTTT.

This clone was observed once. CDR3 DNA sequence: TGTGCCAGCAGGAGCCTAGCGGGGGGAGCCTACGAGCAGTACTTC. It specifies CASRSLAGGAYEQYF. The chain is built from TRBV6-5 and TRBJ2-7; 11 bases fit TRBD2. With V trimmed by 6 bases and J by 2 bases, 6 bases remained unmatched. CDR3 length equals 15 residues. In germline, CDR1 is MNHEY, CDR2 SVGAGI.

CDR3 in amino acids: CASSRTLTGELFF. In nucleotides, the CDR3 is TGTGCCAGCAGCCGGACACTCACCGGGGAGCTGTTTTTT. This rearrangement joins TRBV5-6 to TRBJ2-2, with a tentative D call TRBD1 (5 bases). The CDR3 length is 13 residues. Germline-derived CDR1 and CDR2 are SGHDT and YYEEEE. The V gene lost 4 bases and the J gene lost 4 bases, with 8 bases spanning the gap.

The chain couples TRBV6-5 to TRBJ2-7; 8 nucleotides match TRBD1. Germline V lookup: CDR1 MNHEY, CDR2 SVGAGI. The ends lost 6 bases at V and 2 bases at J; junction bases unmatched: 3. This CDR3 has 13 residues. CDR3 DNA: TGTGCCAGCAGGAAACAGGGGGCCTACGAGCAGTACTTC. This sequence encodes CASRKQGAYEQYF.

V gene TRBV28 combines with J gene TRBJ2-7; D remains ambiguous. Germline CDR1 MDHEN, CDR2 SYDVKM. The CDR3 has 11 amino acids. Trimming pared 6 bases from V and 2 bases from J, leaving 5 bases between. The DNA for the CDR3 is TGTGCCAGCAGCAACACCTACGAGCAGTACTTC. Protein sequence: CASSNTYEQYF.

The V call is TRBV2, the J call TRBJ1-5; D not resolved. The V and J ends lost 4 bases and 7 bases respectively, with 17 bases between them. The germline gives CDR1 SNHLY, CDR2 FYNNEI. The CDR3 runs to 15 residues. The DNA for the CDR3 is TGTGCCAGCAGTGCTTACACGGGTAGAGGACAGCCCCAGCATTTT. Translated, it gives CASSAYTGRGQPQHF.

This clone has more than one count but fewer than ten. V usage is TRBV28 and J usage is TRBJ2-2; D may be TRBD1 (5 bases). With 4 bases removed from V and 5 bases from J, the gap between germline ends came to 11 bases. The CDR3 spans 14 residues. Germline assignment: CDR1 MDHEN and CDR2 SYDVKM. The CDR3 DNA sequence: TGTGCCAGCAGTTCACTCAGGGAAACCGGGGAGCTGTTTTTT. It translates to CASSSLRETGELFF.

V and J are TRBV11-1 and TRBJ1-2; a weak D match, TRBD1 (5 bases). In germline, CDR1 is SGHAT, CDR2 FQDESV (reference sequence). The CDR3 is made up of 12 amino acids. The ends were cut back, 1 base at V and 6 bases at J, with 6 bases in the middle. CDR3 sequence (DNA): TGTGCCAGCAGCTTAGAGGGGAATGGCTACACCTTC. It is translated as CASSLEGNGYTF.

The chain joins TRBV9 to TRBJ2-7, with TRBD1 matching 8 bases. CDR3 length: 14 residues. V lost 4 bases and J lost 3; bases outside the gene matches: 6. Germline CDR1 is SGDLS and CDR2 is YYNGEE. Written as DNA, the CDR3 is TGTGCCAGCAGCTTCGACAGGGGAGACTACGAGCAGTACTTC. It specifies CASSFDRGDYEQYF.

The chain couples TRBV28 to TRBJ2-7; D not resolved. CDR1 is MDHEN and CDR2 is SYDVKM in the germline V gene. Trimming stripped 3 bases from V and 5 bases from J, with 8 bases between. This CDR3 comprises 12 residues. CDR3 residues: CASSFEQNEQYF. In DNA, the CDR3 is TGTGCCAGCAGTTTCGAACAGAACGAGCAGTACTTC.

This clone showed up just once. The V call is TRBV18, the J call TRBJ2-7, with 7 bases matching TRBD1. Trimming took 5 bases from V and 3 from J; bases not matched to a gene: 7. The CDR3 is 14 amino acids. Germline loops: CDR1 KGHSH, CDR2 LQKENI. The CDR3 loop reads CASSMRQGFYEQYF. CDR3 nucleotide sequence: TGTGCCAGCTCAATGAGACAGGGATTCTACGAGCAGTACTTC.

The V and J genes are TRBV27 and TRBJ2-7, with D tentatively TRBD1 (6 bases). The germline CDR1 and CDR2 sequences are MNHEY and SMNVEV (reference sequence). Trimming took 3 bases from V and 7 from J, leaving 16 bases between them. The length of the CDR3 is 14 residues. The CDR3 is CASSFQGPRGEQYF. DNA of the CDR3: TGTGCCAGCAGTTTCCAGGGGCCTCGGGGAGAGCAGTACTTC.

The J gene is TRBJ2-2, the V gene TRBV14; 9 bases line up with TRBD1. The V gene end was trimmed by 0 bases and the J gene end by 5 bases; junction bases not matched to a gene: 10. The CDR3 covers 18 residues. The germline V gene has CDR1 SGHDN and CDR2 FVKESK. The CDR3, as DNA: TGTGCCAGCAGCCAAGATGCGGGGACAGGGAAGAGGACCGGGGAGCTGTTTTTT. Translated, it gives CASSQDAGTGKRTGELFF.

This chain links TRBV7-2 with TRBJ2-7; TRBD1 matches at 9 bases. The V and J ends lost 4 bases and 2 bases, in that order; junction bases with no gene match: 3. Germline V gives CDR1 SGHTA, CDR2 FQGNSA. The CDR3 runs 14 residues. CDR3 sequence (DNA): TGTGCCAGCAGCTCCTGGACAGGGGCCTACGAGCAGTACTTC. Amino acid sequence: CASSSWTGAYEQYF.

This chain uses TRBV23-1 with TRBJ1-1, with D tentatively TRBD1 (5 bases). TRBV23-1 is treated as an ORF (open reading frame) with a function not yet certain. This CDR3 region has 16 residues. The ends were cut back, 0 bases at V and 3 bases at J, with 14 bases in the middle. The CDR3 sequence is CASSQSSQTEYTEAFF. In DNA, the CDR3 is TGCGCCAGCAGTCAATCCTCCCAGACAGAATACACTGAAGCTTTCTTT.

The chain couples TRBV7-2 to TRBJ2-7, with D uncertain. This CDR3 has 13 residues. Looked up from germline, CDR1 is SGHTA and CDR2 is FQGNSA. Deletions cut 6 bases from V and 4 bases from J, with 13 bases between. CDR3 residues: CASRDSGAYEQYF. CDR3 DNA: TGTGCCAGCAGGGATAGTGGAGCATACGAGCAGTACTTC. The whole variable domain, remainder taken from reference TRBV7-2 and TRBJ2-7, is GAGVSQSPSNKVTEKGKDVELRCDPISGHTALYWYRQSLGQGLEFLIYFQGNSAPDKSGLPSDRFSAERTGGSVSTLTIQRTQQEDSAVYLCASRDSGAYEQYFGPGTRLTVT.

The CDR3 region is CASGVKTMQFF. Here the CDR3 DNA reads TGTGCCAGCGGTGTAAAGACTATGCAGTTCTTC. This sequence joins TRBV9 and TRBJ2-1; D might be TRBD2 (5 bases). Germline assignment: CDR1 SGDLS and CDR2 YYNGEE. This CDR3 has 11 residues. V dropped 7 bases and J dropped 12 bases, with 14 bases sitting between them.

The chain uses TRBV27 and TRBJ2-1, with 9 nucleotides matching TRBD1. The V gene's germline CDR1 is MNHEY and CDR2 SMNVEV (reference sequence). This CDR3 spans 14 amino acids. V was clipped by 7 bases and J by 5 bases; unmatched bases: 6. In nucleotides, the CDR3 is TGTGCCAGCACCACACAGGGGGCGAACAATGAGCAGTTCTTC. It specifies CASTTQGANNEQFF.

The chain couples TRBV27 to TRBJ1-1; TRBD1 matches at 8 bases. The V and J ends lost 7 bases and 1 base, in that order; junction bases with no gene match: 11. The length of the CDR3 is 16 residues. The germline V gene has CDR1 MNHEY and CDR2 SMNVEV (reference sequence). CDR3 loop: CASTQKTGTGNTEAFF. In nucleotides, the CDR3 is TGTGCCAGCACCCAAAAAACCGGGACAGGGAACACTGAAGCTTTCTTT.